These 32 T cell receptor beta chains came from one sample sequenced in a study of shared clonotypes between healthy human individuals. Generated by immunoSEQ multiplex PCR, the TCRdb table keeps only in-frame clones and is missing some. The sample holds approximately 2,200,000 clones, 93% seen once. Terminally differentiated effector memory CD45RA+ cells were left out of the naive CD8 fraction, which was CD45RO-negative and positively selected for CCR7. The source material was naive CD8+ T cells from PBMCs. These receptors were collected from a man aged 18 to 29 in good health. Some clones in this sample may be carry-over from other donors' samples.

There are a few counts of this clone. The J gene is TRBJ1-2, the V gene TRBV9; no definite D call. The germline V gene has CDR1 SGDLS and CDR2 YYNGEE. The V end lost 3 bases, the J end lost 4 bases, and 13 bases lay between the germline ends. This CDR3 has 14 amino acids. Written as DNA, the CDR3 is TGTGCCAGCAGCGCCGTCGGCTCCGTCTATGGCTACACCTTC. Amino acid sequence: CASSAVGSVYGYTF.

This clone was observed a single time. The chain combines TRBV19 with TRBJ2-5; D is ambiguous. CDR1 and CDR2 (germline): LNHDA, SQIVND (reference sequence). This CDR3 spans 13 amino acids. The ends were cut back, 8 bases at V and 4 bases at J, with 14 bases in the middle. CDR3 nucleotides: TGTGCCAGTGTCAGTAGTTATTCAGAGACCCAGTACTTC. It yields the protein CASVSSYSETQYF.

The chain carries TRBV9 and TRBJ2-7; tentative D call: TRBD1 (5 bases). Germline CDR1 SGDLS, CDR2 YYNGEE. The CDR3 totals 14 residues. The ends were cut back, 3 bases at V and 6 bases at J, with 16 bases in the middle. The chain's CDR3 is CASSAQVGRPEQYF. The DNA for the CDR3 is TGTGCCAGCAGCGCCCAAGTGGGGCGTCCCGAGCAGTACTTC. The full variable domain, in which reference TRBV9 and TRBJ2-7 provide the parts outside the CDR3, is DSGVTQTPKHLITATGQRVTLRCSPRSGDLSVYWYQQSLDQGLQFLIQYYNGEERAKGNILERFSAQQFPDLHSELNLSSLELGDSALYFCASSAQVGRPEQYFGPGTRLTVT.

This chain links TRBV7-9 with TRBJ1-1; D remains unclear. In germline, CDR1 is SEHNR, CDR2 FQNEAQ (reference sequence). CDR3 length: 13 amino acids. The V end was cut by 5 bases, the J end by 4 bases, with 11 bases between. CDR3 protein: CASSPSSFTEAFF. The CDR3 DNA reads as TGTGCCAGCAGCCCCTCTTCTTTCACTGAAGCTTTCTTT.

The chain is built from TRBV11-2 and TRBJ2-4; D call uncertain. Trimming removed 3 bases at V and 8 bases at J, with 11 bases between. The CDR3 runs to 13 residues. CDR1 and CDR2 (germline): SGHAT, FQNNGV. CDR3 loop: CASSFSRLDIQYF. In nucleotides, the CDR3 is TGTGCCAGCAGCTTTTCCCGGTTGGACATTCAGTACTTC.

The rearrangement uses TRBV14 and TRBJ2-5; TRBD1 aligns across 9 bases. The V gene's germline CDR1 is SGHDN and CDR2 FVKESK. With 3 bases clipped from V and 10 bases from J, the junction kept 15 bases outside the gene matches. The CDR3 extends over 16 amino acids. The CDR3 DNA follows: TGTGCCAGCAGCCAGAGACACCGGGACAGGGCGTTTGACCAGTACTTC. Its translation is CASSQRHRDRAFDQYF.

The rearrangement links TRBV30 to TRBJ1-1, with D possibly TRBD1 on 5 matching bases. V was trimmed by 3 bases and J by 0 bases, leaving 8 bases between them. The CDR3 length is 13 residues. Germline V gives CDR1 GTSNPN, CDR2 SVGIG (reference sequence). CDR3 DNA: TGTGCCTGGAGCGACAGACTGAACACTGAAGCTTTCTTT. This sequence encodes CAWSDRLNTEAFF. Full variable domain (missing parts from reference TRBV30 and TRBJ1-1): SQTIHQWPATLVQPVGSPLSLECTVEGTSNPNLYWYRQAAGRGLQLLFYSVGIGQISSEVPQNLSASRPQDRQFILSSKKLLLSDSGFYLCAWSDRLNTEAFFGQGTRLTVV.

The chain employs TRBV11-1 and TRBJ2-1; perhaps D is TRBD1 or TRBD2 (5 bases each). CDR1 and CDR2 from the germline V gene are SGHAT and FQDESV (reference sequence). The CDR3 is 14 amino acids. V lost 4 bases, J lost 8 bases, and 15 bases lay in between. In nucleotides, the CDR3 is TGTGCCAGCAGCTGGGACGGGAACGGCTATGAGCAGTTCTTC. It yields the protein CASSWDGNGYEQFF.

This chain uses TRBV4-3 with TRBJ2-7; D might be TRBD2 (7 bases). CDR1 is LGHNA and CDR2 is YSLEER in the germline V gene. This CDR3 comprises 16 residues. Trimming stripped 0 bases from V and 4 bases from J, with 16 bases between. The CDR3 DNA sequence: TGCGCCAGCAGCCAAGATGGGTGGGGGGGCAGGTACGAGCAGTACTTC. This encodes CASSQDGWGGRYEQYF.

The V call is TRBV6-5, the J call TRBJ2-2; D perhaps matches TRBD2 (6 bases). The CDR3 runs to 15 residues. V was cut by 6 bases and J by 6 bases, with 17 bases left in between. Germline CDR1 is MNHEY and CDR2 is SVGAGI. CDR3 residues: CASSPFNGRPGELFF. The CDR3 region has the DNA TGTGCCAGCAGCCCTTTTAACGGGAGACCCGGGGAGCTGTTTTTT.

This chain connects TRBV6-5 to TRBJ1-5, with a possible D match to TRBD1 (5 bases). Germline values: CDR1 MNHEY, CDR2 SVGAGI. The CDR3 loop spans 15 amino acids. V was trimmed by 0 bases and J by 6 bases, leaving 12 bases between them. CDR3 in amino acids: CASSYSGDESQPQHF. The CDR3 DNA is TGTGCCAGCAGTTACTCCGGGGACGAAAGTCAGCCCCAGCATTTT.

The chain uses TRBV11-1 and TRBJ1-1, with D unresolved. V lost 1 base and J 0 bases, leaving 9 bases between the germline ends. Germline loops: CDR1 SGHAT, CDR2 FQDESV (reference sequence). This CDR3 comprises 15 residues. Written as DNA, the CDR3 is TGTGCCAGCAGCTTAGGGGCGAGGGTGAACACTGAAGCTTTCTTT. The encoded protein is CASSLGARVNTEAFF.

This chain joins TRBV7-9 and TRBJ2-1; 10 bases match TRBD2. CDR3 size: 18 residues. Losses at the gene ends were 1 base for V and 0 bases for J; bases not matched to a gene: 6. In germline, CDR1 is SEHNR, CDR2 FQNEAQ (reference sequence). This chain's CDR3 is CASSLGLAGISSYNEQFF. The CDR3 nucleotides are TGTGCCAGCAGCTTAGGACTAGCGGGTATTAGCTCCTACAATGAGCAGTTCTTC. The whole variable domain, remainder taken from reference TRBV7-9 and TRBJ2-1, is DTGVSQNPRHKITKRGQNVTFRCDPISEHNRLYWYRQTLGQGPEFLTYFQNEAQLEKSRLLSDRFSAERPKGSFSTLEIQRTEQGDSAMYLCASSLGLAGISSYNEQFFGPGTRLTVL.

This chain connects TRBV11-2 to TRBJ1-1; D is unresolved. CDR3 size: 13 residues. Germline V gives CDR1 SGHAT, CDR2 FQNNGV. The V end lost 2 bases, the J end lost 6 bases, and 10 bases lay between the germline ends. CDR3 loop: CASSLSRSAEAFF. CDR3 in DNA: TGTGCCAGCAGCTTAAGTCGAAGCGCTGAAGCTTTCTTT.

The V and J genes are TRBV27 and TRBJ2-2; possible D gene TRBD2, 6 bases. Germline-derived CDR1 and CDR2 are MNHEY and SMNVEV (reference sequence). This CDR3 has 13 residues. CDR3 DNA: TGTGCGACGACTAGTCTTGACACCGGGGAGCTGTTTTTT. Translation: CATTSLDTGELFF.

CDR3 in amino acids: CASSSRTGMWYGYTF. The CDR3 DNA is TGTGCCAGCAGCTCCAGAACGGGCATGTGGTATGGCTACACCTTC. V usage is TRBV5-6 and J usage is TRBJ1-2, with D unresolved. The CDR3 spans 15 residues. CDR1 and CDR2 from the germline V gene are SGHDT and YYEEEE. V shed 3 bases and J shed 5 bases, with 17 bases lying between them.

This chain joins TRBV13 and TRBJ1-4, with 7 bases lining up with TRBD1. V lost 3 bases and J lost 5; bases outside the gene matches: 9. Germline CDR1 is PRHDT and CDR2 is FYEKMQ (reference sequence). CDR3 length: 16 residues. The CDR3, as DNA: TGTGCCAGCAGCTTTGGGAGGGGGCAGTCGAATGAAAAACTGTTTTTT. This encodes CASSFGRGQSNEKLFF.

DNA of the CDR3: TGTGCCAGCAGTCCCATGACGGACTGGAACACTGAAGCTTTCTTT. It codes for CASSPMTDWNTEAFF. J is TRBJ1-1 and V is TRBV6-1; D unresolved. The CDR3 is 15 residues long. The germline V and J ends were trimmed by 5 bases and 1 base, with 14 bases remaining between them. The V gene's germline CDR1 is MNHNS and CDR2 SASEGT.

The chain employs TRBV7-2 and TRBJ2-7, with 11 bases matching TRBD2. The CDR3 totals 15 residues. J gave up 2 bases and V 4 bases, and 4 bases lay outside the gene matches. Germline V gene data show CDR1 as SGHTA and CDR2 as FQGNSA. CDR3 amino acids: CASSSGLAVAYEQYF. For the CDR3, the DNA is TGTGCCAGCAGCTCGGGACTAGCGGTAGCCTACGAGCAGTACTTC.

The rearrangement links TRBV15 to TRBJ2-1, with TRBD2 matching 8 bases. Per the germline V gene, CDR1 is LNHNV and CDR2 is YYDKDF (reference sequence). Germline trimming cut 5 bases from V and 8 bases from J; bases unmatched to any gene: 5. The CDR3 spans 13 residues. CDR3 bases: TGTGCCACCAGCGAGCGGGAGCCCTATGAGCAGTTCTTC. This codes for CATSEREPYEQFF.

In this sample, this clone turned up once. CDR3 bases: TGTGCCACCAGCAGAACGGGGCAGGGGCTGAGGCCCTCTGGAAACACCATATATTTT. This sequence encodes CATSRTGQGLRPSGNTIYF. V is TRBV15 and J is TRBJ1-3, with D maybe TRBD1 (6 bases). CDR3 length: 19 residues. Trimming cost V 2 bases and J 0 bases, with 20 bases left between them. From germline, CDR1 is LNHNV and CDR2 YYDKDF (reference sequence).

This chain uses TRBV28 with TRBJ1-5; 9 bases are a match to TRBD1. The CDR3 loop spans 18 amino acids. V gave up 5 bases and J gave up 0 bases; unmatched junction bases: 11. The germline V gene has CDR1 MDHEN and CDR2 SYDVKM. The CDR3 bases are TGTGCCAGCAGTCCGGGACAGGGCTTCGCGTATAGCAATCAGCCCCAGCATTTT. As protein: CASSPGQGFAYSNQPQHF.

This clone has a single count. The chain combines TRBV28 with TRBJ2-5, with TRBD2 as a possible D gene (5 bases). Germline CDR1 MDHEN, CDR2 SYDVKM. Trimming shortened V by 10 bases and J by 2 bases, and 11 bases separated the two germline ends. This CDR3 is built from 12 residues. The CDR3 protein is CANPLVQETQYF. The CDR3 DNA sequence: TGTGCCAACCCACTAGTTCAAGAGACCCAGTACTTC.

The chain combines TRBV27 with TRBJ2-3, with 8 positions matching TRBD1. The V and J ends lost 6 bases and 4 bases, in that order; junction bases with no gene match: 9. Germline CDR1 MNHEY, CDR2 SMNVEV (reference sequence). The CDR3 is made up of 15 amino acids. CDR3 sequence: CASSVRTGRPDTQYF. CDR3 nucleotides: TGTGCCAGCAGCGTAAGGACAGGGAGACCAGATACGCAGTATTTT.

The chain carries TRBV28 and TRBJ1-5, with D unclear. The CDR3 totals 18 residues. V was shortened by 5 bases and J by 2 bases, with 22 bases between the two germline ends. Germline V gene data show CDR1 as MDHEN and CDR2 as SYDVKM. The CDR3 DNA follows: TGTGCCAGCAGTCCGACCAACTTCAACCCACGGGGCAATCAGCCCCAGCATTTT. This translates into CASSPTNFNPRGNQPQHF.

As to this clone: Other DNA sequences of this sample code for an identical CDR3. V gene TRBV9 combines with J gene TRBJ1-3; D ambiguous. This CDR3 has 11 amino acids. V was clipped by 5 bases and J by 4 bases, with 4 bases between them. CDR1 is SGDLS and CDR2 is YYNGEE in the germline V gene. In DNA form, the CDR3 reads TGTGCCAGCAGTGTCGGAAACACCATATATTTT. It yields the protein CASSVGNTIYF.

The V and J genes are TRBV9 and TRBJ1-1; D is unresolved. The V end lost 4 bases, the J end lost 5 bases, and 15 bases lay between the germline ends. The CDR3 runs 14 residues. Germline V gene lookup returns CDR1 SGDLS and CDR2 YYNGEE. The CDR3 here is CASSLGPGDTEAFF. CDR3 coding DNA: TGTGCCAGCAGCCTAGGGCCCGGGGATACTGAAGCTTTCTTT.

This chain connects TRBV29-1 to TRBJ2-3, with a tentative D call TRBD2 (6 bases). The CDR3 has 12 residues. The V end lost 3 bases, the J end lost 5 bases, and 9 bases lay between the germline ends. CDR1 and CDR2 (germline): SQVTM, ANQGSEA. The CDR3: CSVDRGRDTQYF. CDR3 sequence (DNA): TGCAGCGTTGACCGGGGGAGAGATACGCAGTATTTT.

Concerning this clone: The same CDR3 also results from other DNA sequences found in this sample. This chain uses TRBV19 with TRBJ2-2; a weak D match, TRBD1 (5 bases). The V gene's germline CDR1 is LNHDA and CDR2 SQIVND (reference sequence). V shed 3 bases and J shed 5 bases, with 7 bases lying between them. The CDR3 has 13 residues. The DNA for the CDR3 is TGTGCCAGTAGTATTGGGGCTACCGGGGAGCTGTTTTTT. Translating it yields CASSIGATGELFF.

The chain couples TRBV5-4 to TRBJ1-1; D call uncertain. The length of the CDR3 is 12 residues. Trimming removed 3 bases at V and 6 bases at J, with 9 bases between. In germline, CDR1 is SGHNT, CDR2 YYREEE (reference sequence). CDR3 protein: CASSSSRAEAFF. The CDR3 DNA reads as TGTGCCAGCAGCTCGTCTAGGGCTGAAGCTTTCTTT.

The CDR3 bases are TGTGCCAGTAGTTCGGGACCGCGTTTCACAGATACGCAGTATTTT. Protein sequence: CASSSGPRFTDTQYF. V is TRBV19 and J is TRBJ2-3; D is tentatively TRBD1 or TRBD2 (5 bases each). CDR1 and CDR2 (germline): LNHDA, SQIVND (reference sequence). Deletions cut 5 bases from V and 2 bases from J, with 14 bases between. The CDR3 covers 15 residues.

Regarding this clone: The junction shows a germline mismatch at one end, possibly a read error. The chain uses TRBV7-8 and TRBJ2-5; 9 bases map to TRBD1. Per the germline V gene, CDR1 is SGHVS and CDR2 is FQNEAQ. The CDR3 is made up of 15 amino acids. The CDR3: CASSLQGTGPEIQYF. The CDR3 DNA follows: TGTGCCAGCAGCTTACAAGGGACAGGGCCGGAGATCCAGTACTTC.